Below are 5 T cell receptor beta chains sequenced from a single sample in a study of blood T cell repertoires in COVID-19. Using immunoSEQ multiplex PCR, the repertoire was profiled, and TCRdb retains in-frame clones only, with some absent. The sample consists of under 450,000 clones, about 91% of them appearing once. Sequencing input: peripheral blood. The receptor source for this set is a woman between 45 and 65 years old with COVID-19, enrolled during active disease.

This chain links TRBV7-9 with TRBJ1-4; 8 nucleotides agree with TRBD1. Germline V gene lookup returns CDR1 SEHNR and CDR2 FQNEAQ (reference sequence). CDR3 length: 16 residues. V lost 1 base and J lost 6; bases outside the gene matches: 7. The CDR3 loop reads CASSLGPGGNHEKLFF. In nucleotides, the CDR3 is TGTGCCAGCAGCTTAGGTCCAGGGGGCAATCATGAAAAACTGTTTTTT.

This clone was seen only once. The chain couples TRBV19 to TRBJ2-4; TRBD1 matches at 8 bases. Germline V gene lookup returns CDR1 LNHDA and CDR2 SQIVND (reference sequence). The CDR3 spans 14 residues. V trimming: 5 bases; J trimming: 8 bases; junction bases outside the gene matches: 8. The CDR3 DNA reads TGTGCCAGTAGTGCGACAGGGGATAGAGACATTCAGTACTTC. This encodes CASSATGDRDIQYF.

V is TRBV5-1 and J is TRBJ2-3; D not resolved. Germline-derived CDR1 and CDR2 are SGHRS and YFSETQ. V lost 4 bases and J 2 bases, leaving 8 bases between the germline ends. The CDR3 is 13 residues long. The DNA of the CDR3 is TGCGCCAGCAGCCCGGGTAACACAGATACGCAGTATTTT. The encoded protein is CASSPGNTDTQYF.

The gene calls are TRBV7-8 and TRBJ1-1; D gene uncertain. Germline CDR1 and CDR2: SGHVS and FQNEAQ. The V end was cut by 5 bases, the J end by 3 bases, with 25 bases between. There are 18 residues in the CDR3. CDR3 in amino acids: CASSLGVYPVRVDTEAFF. In nucleotides, the CDR3 is TGTGCCAGCAGCCTAGGTGTCTACCCGGTCCGGGTGGACACTGAAGCTTTCTTT.

The chain combines TRBV27 with TRBJ1-5; D is unresolved. Germline V gene lookup returns CDR1 MNHEY and CDR2 SMNVEV (reference sequence). The CDR3 is 15 amino acids. The germline V and J ends were trimmed by 4 bases and 1 base, with 11 bases remaining between them. The CDR3, as DNA: TGTGCCAGCAGTTCCGTCGACATGAGCAATCAGCCCCAGCATTTT. It translates to CASSSVDMSNQPQHF.